The source of this TCR beta chain is a study of molecular identifiers for immune sequencing clone quantification. Previously described methods and listed TCR primers produced bulk TCR libraries. TCRdb re-analysed the PCR reads in MiXCR, keeping a single row per CDR3 protein. Found here are over 550,000 distinct CDR3 sequences, roughly 27% of them singletons; the top ten hold 0.6% to 0.9%. In its sample, this clonotype was seen a few times. Construction of naive CD8 libraries employed about 20,000 to 1,100,000 sorted cells together with 10%, 30% or 50% RNA. The sorting of naive CD8 T cells used the CD8+CD4-CCR7+CD45RA+ phenotype. J was trimmed by 3 bases and V by 0 bases; bases with no gene match: 4. Per germline, CDR1 DFQATT and CDR2 SNEGSKA (reference sequence). This CDR3 has 15 residues.

The chain joins TRBV20-1 to TRBJ2-7; 11 bases are a match to TRBD2. The sequencing sample was made of naive CD8+ T cells from blood, with Jurkat cell RNA spiked in. The sample's subset: FACS-sorted CD8+CD4-CCR7+CD45RA+ naive T cells. This clonotype was sampled from a human donor in good health. Some libraries in this study had Jurkat cell RNA spiked in. The CDR3 DNA reads as TGCAGTGCTAGAGATGGCCTAGCGGGAGGCTACGAGCAGTACTTC. Amino acid sequence: CSARDGLAGGYEQYF.